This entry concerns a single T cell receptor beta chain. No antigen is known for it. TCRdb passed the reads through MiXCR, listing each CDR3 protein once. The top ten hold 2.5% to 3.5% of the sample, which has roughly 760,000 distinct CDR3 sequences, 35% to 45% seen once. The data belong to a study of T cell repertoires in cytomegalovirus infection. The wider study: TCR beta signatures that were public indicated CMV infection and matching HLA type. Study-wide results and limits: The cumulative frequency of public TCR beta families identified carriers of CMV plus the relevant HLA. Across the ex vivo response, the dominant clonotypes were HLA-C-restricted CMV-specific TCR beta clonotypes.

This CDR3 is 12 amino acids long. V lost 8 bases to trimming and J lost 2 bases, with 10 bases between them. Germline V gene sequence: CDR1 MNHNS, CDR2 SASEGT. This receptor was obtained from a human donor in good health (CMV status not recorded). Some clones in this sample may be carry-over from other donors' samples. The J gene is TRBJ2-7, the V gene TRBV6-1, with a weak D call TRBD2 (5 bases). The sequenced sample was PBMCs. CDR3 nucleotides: TGTGCCAGCTACGGGGATCCCTACGAGCAGTACTTC. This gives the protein CASYGDPYEQYF.